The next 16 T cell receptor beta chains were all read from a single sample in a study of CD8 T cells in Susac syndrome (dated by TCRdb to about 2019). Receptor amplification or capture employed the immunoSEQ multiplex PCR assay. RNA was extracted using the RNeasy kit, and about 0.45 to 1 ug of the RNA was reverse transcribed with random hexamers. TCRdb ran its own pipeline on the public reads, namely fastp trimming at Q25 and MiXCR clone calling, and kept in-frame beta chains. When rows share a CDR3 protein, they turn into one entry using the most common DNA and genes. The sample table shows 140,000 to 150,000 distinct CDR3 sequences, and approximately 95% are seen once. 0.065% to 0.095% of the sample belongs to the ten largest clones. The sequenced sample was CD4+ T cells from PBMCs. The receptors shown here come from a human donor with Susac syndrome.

The CDR3: CASSAQGIPGGELFF. In nucleotides, the CDR3 is TGTGCCAGCAGCGCACAGGGTATCCCAGGCGGGGAGCTGTTTTTT. The J gene is TRBJ2-2, the V gene TRBV7-9; possible D gene TRBD1, 6 bases. The germline CDR1 and CDR2 sequences are SEHNR and FQNEAQ (reference sequence). Trimming stripped 5 bases from V and 7 bases from J, with 17 bases between. The CDR3 sequence is 15 residues long.

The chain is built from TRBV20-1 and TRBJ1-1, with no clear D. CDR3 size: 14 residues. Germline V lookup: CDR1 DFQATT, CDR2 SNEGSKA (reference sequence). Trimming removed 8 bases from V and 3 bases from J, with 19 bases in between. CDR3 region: CSPNSGRTDTEAFF. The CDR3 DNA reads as TGCAGTCCCAATTCGGGAAGAACGGACACTGAAGCTTTCTTT.

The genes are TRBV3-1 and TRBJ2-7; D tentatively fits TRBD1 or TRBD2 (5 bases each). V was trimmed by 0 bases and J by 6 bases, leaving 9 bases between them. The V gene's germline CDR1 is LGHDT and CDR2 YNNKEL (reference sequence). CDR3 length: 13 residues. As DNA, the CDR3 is TGTGCCAGCAGCCAAGACGGGACGGCCGAGCAGTACTTC. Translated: CASSQDGTAEQYF.

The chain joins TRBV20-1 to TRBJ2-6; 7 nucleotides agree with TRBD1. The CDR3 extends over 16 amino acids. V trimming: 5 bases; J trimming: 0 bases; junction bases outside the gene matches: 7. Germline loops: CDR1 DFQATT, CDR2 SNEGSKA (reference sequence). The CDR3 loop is CSAPRDRHSGANVLTF. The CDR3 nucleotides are TGCAGTGCTCCCCGGGACAGACACTCTGGGGCCAACGTCCTGACTTTC.

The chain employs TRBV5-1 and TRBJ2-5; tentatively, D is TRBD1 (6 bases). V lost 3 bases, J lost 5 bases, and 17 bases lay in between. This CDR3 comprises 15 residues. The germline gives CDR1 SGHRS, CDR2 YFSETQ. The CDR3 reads CASSWNGDTEETQYF. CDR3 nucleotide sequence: TGCGCCAGCAGCTGGAATGGGGACACGGAGGAGACCCAGTACTTC.

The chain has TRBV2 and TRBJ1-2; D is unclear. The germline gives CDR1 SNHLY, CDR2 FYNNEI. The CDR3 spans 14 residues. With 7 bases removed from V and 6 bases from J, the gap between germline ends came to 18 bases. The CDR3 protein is CASKSTGSGNGYTF. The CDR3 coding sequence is TGTGCCAGCAAATCGACGGGTTCGGGGAATGGCTACACCTTC. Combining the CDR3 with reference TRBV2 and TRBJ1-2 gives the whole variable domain EPEVTQTPSHQVTQMGQEVILRCVPISNHLYFYWYRQILGQKVEFLVSFYNNEISEKSEIFDDQFSVERPDGSNFTLKIRSTKLEDSAMYFCASKSTGSGNGYTFGSGTRLTVV.

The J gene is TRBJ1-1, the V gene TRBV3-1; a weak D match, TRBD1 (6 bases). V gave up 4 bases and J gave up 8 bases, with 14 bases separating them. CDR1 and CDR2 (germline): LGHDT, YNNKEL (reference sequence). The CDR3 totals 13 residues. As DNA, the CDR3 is TGTGCCAGCAGCCTCCAGACAGGAGTCGAAGCTTTCTTT. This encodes CASSLQTGVEAFF.

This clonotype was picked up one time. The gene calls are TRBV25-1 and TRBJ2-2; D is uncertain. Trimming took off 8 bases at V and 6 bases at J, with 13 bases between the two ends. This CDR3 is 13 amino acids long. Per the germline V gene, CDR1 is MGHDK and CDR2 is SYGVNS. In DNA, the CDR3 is TGTGCCAGCTCCGGTGGTAGTCCCGGGGAGCTGTTTTTT. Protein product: CASSGGSPGELFF.

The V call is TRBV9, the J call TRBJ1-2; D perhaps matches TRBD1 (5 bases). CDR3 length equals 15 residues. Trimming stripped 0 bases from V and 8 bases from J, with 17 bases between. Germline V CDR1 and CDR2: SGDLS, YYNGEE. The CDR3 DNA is TGTGCCAGCAGCGTAGAGGGGACTATTACGAGGGGCTACACCTTC. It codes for CASSVEGTITRGYTF. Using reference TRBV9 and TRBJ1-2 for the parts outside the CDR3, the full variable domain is DSGVTQTPKHLITATGQRVTLRCSPRSGDLSVYWYQQSLDQGLQFLIQYYNGEERAKGNILERFSAQQFPDLHSELNLSSLELGDSALYFCASSVEGTITRGYTFGSGTRLTVV.

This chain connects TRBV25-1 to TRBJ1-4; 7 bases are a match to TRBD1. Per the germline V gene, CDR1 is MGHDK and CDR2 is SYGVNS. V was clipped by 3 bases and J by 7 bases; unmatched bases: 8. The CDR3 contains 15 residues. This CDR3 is CASSDQDRAAEKLFF. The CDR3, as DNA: TGTGCCAGCAGTGACCAAGACAGGGCCGCTGAAAAACTGTTTTTT.

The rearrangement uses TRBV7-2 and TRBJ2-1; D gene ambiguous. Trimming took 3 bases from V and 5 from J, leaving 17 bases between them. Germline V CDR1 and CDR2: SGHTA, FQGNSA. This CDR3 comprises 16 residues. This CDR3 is CASSFPSWGFHNEQFF. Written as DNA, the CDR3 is TGTGCCAGCAGCTTCCCAAGTTGGGGTTTTCACAATGAGCAGTTCTTC.

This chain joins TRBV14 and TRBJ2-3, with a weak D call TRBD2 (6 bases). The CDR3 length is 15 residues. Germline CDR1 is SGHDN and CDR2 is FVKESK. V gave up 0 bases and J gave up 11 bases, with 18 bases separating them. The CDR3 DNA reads TGTGCCAGCAGCCAAGATCGGACCGGGAGTGTCTGGCAGTATTTT. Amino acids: CASSQDRTGSVWQYF. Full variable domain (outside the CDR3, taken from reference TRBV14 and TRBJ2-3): EAGVTQFPSHSVIEKGQTVTLRCDPISGHDNLYWYRRVMGKEIKFLLHFVKESKQDESGMPNNRFLAERTGGTYSTLKVQPAELEDSGVYFCASSQDRTGSVWQYFGPGTRLTVL.

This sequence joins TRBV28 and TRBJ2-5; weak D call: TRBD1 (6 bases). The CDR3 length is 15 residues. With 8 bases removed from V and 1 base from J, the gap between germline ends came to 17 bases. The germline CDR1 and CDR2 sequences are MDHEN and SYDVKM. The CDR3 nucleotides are TGTGCCAGCTCAGGCAGGGGAAGAGCCCAAGAGACCCAGTACTTC. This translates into CASSGRGRAQETQYF.

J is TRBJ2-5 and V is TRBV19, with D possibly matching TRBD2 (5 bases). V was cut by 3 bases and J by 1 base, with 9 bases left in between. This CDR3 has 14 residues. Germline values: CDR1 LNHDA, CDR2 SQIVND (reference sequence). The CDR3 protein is CASSMPGFQETQYF. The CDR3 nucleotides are TGTGCCAGTAGTATGCCGGGGTTCCAAGAGACCCAGTACTTC.

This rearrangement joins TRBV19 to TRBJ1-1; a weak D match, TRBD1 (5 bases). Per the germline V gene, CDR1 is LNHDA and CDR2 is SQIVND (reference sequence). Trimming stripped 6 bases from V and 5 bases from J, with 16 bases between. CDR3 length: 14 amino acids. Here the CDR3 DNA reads TGTGCCAGTAGACGGGACGGTAAAGGGACTGAAGCTTTCTTT. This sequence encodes CASRRDGKGTEAFF. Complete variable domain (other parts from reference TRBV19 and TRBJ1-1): DGGITQSPKYLFRKEGQNVTLSCEQNLNHDAMYWYRQDPGQGLRLIYYSQIVNDFQKGDIAEGYSVSREKKESFPLTVTSAQKNPTAFYLCASRRDGKGTEAFFGQGTRLTVV.

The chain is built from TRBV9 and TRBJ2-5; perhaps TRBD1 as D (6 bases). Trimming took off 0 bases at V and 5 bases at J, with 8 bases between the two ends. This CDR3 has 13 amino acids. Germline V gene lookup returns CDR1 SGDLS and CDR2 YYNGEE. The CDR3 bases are TGTGCCAGCAGCGTAGACAGGGAGGAGACCCAGTACTTC. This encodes CASSVDREETQYF. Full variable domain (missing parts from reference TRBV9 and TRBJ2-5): DSGVTQTPKHLITATGQRVTLRCSPRSGDLSVYWYQQSLDQGLQFLIQYYNGEERAKGNILERFSAQQFPDLHSELNLSSLELGDSALYFCASSVDREETQYFGPGTRLLVL.